This T cell receptor (beta chain) appears in the sequencing data of a study of T cells in Graves' hyperthyroidism and ophthalmopathy. Findings and limits, study-wide: Ophthalmopathy prediction by the model preceded onset by a median approximately 6.1 months. Ophthalmopathy could be told apart from stable hyperthyroidism with a 13 V-J model.

Regarding this clonotype: Its target is not known.

RNA transcripts were the template for amplifying TCR beta CDR3 regions. The TCR CDR3 was amplified in a first-round RT-PCR using the HTBI primer set. TCRdb analysed the multiplex PCR reads with MiXCR anew, one entry per CDR3 protein. The sample has a few hundred thousand distinct CDR3 sequences, approximately 15% seen once. Together with thyroid ultrasound, orbital computed tomography, serum thyroxine and TRAb, clinical symptoms were used for diagnoses. Cells are PBMCs isolated from 10 ml of fresh blood. V was shortened by 4 bases and J by 8 bases, with 12 bases between the two germline ends. The CDR3 has 14 residues. The germline V gene encodes CDR1 LGHDT and CDR2 YNNKEL (reference sequence).

Sequenced: blood. The rearrangement uses TRBV3-1 and TRBJ1-6; the D gene is possibly TRBD1 (6 bases). The sequence was obtained from a woman aged 18-30 years with Graves' hyperthyroidism. The CDR3 coding sequence is TGTGCCAGCAGCCCCGGACAGTGGGATTCACCCCTCCACTTT. Residues: CASSPGQWDSPLHF.